The present entry profiles one T cell receptor beta chain with its context. Antigen specificity is unknown. These data belong to a study of T cell repertoires in cytomegalovirus infection. Study at large: Alongside well-studied HLA-B-restricted CMV epitopes, recently identified HLA-C-restricted CMV epitopes were also used. TCR beta signatures that were public indicated CMV infection and matching HLA type. Study results and caveats: CMV carriers having the relevant HLA were flagged by cumulative public TCR beta family frequency. Predominance within the ex vivo response was attributable to HLA-C-restricted CMV-specific TCR beta clonotypes.

With 2 bases removed from V and 0 bases from J, the gap between germline ends came to 13 bases. Germline lookup yields CDR1 MNHEY and CDR2 SVGAGI. There are 16 residues in the CDR3. TCRdb redid the calling of the reads with MiXCR, one entry per CDR3 protein. The sample shows about 110,000 distinct CDR3 sequences, roughly two fifths of them seen only once. This chain joins TRBV6-5 and TRBJ1-1; TRBD1 might be the D (5 bases). The TCR was taken from a human donor in good health (CMV status not recorded). Some clones in this sample may be carry-over from other donors' samples. This specimen was CD8+ T cells from cultured PBMCs, taken from culture after CMV antigen stimulation. This CDR3 reads CASSYTTTGLNTEAFF. The CDR3 nucleotides are TGTGCCAGCAGTTACACAACCACAGGACTGAACACTGAAGCTTTCTTT.